This T cell receptor beta chain was documented in a study of tumor-infiltrating lymphocytes in primary liver carcinoma. Study context: The neoplasms were of stage T1-T3 N0M0, with dimensions of about 4.2 to 10 cm across.

A constant-region primer primed TCR beta cDNA synthesis from roughly 510 ng of total RNA. Modified slightly, ARM-PCR produced TCR beta libraries over three nested multiplex PCR rounds. Running 9 to 11 cycles apiece, the first two PCR rounds relied on TRBV1-TRBV30 forward primers together with a C-beta reverse primer. MiXCR, applied by TCRdb to the multiplex PCR reads, yields one record per CDR3 protein. This repertoire shows over 250,000 distinct CDR3 sequences, almost 60% found once; its top ten account for 15% to 20%. Study outcomes and limitations: Compared with blood, tumor repertoires held significantly more in their top 250 clones.

Out of unsorted whole blood came the blood RNA, and germline DNA was extracted as well. The V and J ends lost 7 bases and 5 bases, in that order; junction bases with no gene match: 10. The CDR3 contains 15 residues. This clonotype was seen at least ten times. Its antigen is unknown. The chain joins TRBV12-3 or TRBV12-4 to TRBJ2-1, with 8 bases fitting TRBD2. What was sequenced was peripheral blood. The receptor comes from a woman under 40 with primary liver carcinoma and hepatitis B virus infection. The CDR3 loop reads CASTERENHHNEQFF. The CDR3 DNA reads as TGTGCCAGCACCGAGCGGGAGAACCACCACAATGAGCAGTTCTTC.